This record concerns one T cell receptor (beta chain) sequence. This clone's antigen is unknown. The input lacks base qualities; no much larger clone sits a single base away. The V and J ends are trimmed by 0 bases and 10 bases, leaving 12 bases between them. From a lookup of the germline V gene (reference sequence), CDR1 and CDR2 are GTSNPN and SVGIG. From cysteine to phenylalanine, the CDR3 is 13 amino acids long. The retained sequence is limited to the CDR3, 39 bases, with the frame set at the first base. The immunoSEQ Assay, a bias-controlled multiplex PCR, was used to amplify TCRbeta CDR3 regions from genomic DNA. In the authors' own workflow: Within the assay, amplification of reference gene primers was used to estimate how many nucleated cells each sample contained. To quantify the absolute abundance of each unique TCRbeta CDR3 rearrangement, sequence reads were collapsed and filtered. For each sample, productive Simpson clonality was calculated as the square root of Simpson's diversity index across productive rearrangements. Here the immuneACCESS table is served through TCRdb, limited to in-frame sequences with V and J called. Missing clones are a known gap in these copies; in checked studies unresolved V genes cover under half, and the rest lacks a known reason. V, J and clone size are taken as reported in that table, and D and trimming were inferred from the DNA itself. Counted in this sample were roughly 48,000 clones; around nine tenths of them appeared once. In total, the top ten clones hold 13% to 15% of the sample.

These data are taken from a study of blood T cell repertoires in COVID-19 (dated by TCRdb to 2020 to 2022). A note on the overall study: Samples from collaborators originated in the United States, Italy and Spain and spanned both the acute and convalescent phases of COVID-19. HLA class I and class II types, where available, came from metadata supplied by the sample provider rather than from assay-based typing. Nearly every sample came with metadata listing a de-identified subject ID, COVID-19 status, age in years and sex. The repertoires were released in a freely available public database meant as a resource for research on the immune response to SARS-CoV-2. The samples were drawn from the first 160 participants of the ongoing ImmuneRACE study and from 1,254 subjects provided by 6 global collaborators. Subjects who had been exposed to COVID-19, were actively infected with it, or had recovered from it provided the deeply sampled blood TCRbeta repertoires that made up the dataset. The material from the prospective study consisted of cDNA or gDNA derived from T cells, B-cell-depleted T cells, or PBMCs.

Each collaborating institution followed its own protocols to collect whole blood in K2EDTA tubes. For TCRbeta analysis, collaborators shipped samples in one of three forms: frozen whole blood, isolated PBMCs, or DNA extracted from either of those sample types. Findings and caveats that apply to the study as a whole: How much clinical and demographic metadata was included differed by source and by participant, and the metadata was provided uncurated.

What was sequenced was peripheral blood. The TCR originated in a human donor in a cohort sampled during active COVID-19. The sequence links TRBV30 to TRBJ1-4; a confident D gene designation cannot be given. For the CDR3, the sequence is CAWSVPRAGKLFF. DNA sequence: TGTGCCTGGAGTGTACCAAGGGCGGGAAAACTGTTTTTT.